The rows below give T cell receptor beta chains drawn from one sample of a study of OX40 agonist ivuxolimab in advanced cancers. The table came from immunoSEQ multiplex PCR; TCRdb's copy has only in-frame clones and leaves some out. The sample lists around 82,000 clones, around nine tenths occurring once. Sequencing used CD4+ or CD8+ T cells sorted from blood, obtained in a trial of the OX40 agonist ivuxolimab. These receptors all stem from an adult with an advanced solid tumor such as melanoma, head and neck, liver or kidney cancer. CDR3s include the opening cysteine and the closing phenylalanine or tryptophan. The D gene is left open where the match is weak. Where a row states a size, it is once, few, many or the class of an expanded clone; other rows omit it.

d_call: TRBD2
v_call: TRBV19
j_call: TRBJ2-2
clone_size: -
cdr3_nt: TGTGCCAGTAGTGGTGCGCCGGGACTAGCGGGGGTCAACACCGGGGAGCTGTTTTTT
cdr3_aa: CASSGAPGLAGVNTGELFF

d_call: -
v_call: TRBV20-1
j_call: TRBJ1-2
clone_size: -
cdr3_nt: TGCAGTGCTAGAGATTCACGAACCCTTTTC
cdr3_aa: CSARDSRTLF

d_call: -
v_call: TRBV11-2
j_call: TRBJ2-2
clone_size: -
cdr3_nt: TGTGCCAGCAGCTCCTCCTTGGCTAGTCTCCACACCGGGGAGCTGTTTTTT
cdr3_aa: CASSSSLASLHTGELFF

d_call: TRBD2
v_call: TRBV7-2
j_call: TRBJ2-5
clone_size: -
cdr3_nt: TGTGCCAGCAGCTTAATTTCGGGGACTAGCGTGAAGACCCAGTACTTC
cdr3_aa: CASSLISGTSVKTQYF

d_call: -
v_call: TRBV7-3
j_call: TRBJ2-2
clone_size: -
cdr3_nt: TGTGCCAGCAGCTCGGCCCCTCCTATTCCCGGGGAGCTGTTTTTT
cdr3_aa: CASSSAPPIPGELFF

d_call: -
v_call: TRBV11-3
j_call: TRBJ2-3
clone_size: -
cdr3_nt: TGTGCCAGCAGCTTAGTTGGTGGGGTTGGCACAGATACGCAGTATTTT
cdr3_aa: CASSLVGGVGTDTQYF

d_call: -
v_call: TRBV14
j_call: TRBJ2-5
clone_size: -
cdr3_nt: TGTGCCAGCAGCCAAGGGGACCATTGGACCCAGTACTTC
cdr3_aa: CASSQGDHWTQYF

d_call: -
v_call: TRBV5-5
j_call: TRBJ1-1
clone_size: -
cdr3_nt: TGTGCCAGCCGCGAAAGACTCGGGGCCAATTCTGAAGCTTTCTTT
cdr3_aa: CASRERLGANSEAFF

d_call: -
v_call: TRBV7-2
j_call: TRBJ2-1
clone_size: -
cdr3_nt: TGTGCCAGCAGCTTAATGGGAGATGAGCAGTTCTTC
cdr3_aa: CASSLMGDEQFF

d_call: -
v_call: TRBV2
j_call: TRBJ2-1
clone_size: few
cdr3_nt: TGTGCCAGCAGTCGGGACCACCACGACATTTCCTACAATGAGCAGTTCTTC
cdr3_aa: CASSRDHHDISYNEQFF

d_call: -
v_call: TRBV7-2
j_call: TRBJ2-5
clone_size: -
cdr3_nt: TGTGCCAGCAGCTTACTAACCGGGGGAGGAGAGACCCAGTACTTC
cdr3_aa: CASSLLTGGGETQYF

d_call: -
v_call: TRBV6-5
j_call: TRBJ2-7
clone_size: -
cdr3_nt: TGTGCCAGCAGCCTCCTTTTGGGATCGGGCTACGAGCAGTACTTC
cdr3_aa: CASSLLLGSGYEQYF

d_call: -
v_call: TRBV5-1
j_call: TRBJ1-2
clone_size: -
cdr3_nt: TGCGCCAGCAGCGTAGTGGGGACGGATGGCTACACCTTC
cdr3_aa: CASSVVGTDGYTF

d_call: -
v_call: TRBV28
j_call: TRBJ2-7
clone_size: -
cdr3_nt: TGTGCCTCCCTAAAGTTGAGTCCCTACGAGCAGTACTTC
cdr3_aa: CASLKLSPYEQYF

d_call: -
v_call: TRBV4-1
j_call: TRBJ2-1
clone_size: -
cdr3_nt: TGCGCCAGCAGCCAAGAAAGCAGGGTGAATGAGCAGTTCTTC
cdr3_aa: CASSQESRVNEQFF

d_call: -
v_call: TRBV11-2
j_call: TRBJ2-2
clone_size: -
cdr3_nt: TGTGCCAGCAGTCCCGGGACGGTGAACACCGGGGAGCTGTTTTTT
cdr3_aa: CASSPGTVNTGELFF

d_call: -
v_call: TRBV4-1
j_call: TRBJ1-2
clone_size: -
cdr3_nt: TGCGCCAGCACCCAAGTCTCTACGGATAACTATGGCTACACCTTC
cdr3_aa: CASTQVSTDNYGYTF

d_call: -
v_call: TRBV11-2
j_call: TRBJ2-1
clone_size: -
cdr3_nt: TGTGCCAGCAGGAGAGGAGTCTACAATGAGCAGTTCTTC
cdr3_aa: CASRRGVYNEQFF

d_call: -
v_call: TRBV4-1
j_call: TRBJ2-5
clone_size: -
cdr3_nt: TGCGCCAGCAGCCCTCCGGCTAGTGGGGGCCGAGGGCAAGAGACCCAGTACTTC
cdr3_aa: CASSPPASGGRGQETQYF

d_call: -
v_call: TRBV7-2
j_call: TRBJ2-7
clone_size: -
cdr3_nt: TGTGCCAGCAGCTTACGGGGCGAGCAGTACTTC
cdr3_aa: CASSLRGEQYF

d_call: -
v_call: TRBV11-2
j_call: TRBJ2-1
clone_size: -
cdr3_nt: TGTGCCAGCAGCTTAAGCTGGGGAGCCTACAATGAGCAGTTCTTC
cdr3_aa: CASSLSWGAYNEQFF

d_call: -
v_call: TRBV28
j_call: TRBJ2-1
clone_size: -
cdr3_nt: TGTGCCAGCAGTTCAGCGGGTCCGGCTCTCAATGAGCAGTTCTTC
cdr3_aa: CASSSAGPALNEQFF

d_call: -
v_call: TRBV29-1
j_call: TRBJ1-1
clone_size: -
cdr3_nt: TGCAGCGCGACGACAGGAATAAACACTGAAGCTTTCTTT
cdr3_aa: CSATTGINTEAFF

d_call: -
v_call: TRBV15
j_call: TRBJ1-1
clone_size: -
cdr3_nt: TGTGCCACCAGCCCTGGTGGGGGGTCCAAGAACACTGAAGCTTTCTTT
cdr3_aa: CATSPGGGSKNTEAFF

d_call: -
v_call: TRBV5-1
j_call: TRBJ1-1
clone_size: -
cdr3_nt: TGCGCCAGCAGCTTACAGGGTAGTGGGACTGAAGCTTTCTTT
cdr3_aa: CASSLQGSGTEAFF

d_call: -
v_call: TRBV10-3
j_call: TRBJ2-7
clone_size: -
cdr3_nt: TGTGCCATCAGTGAGTCGAGGATGCCATTTTACGAGCAGTACTTC
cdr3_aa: CAISESRMPFYEQYF

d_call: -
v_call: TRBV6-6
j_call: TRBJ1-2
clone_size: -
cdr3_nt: TGTGCCAGCAGTCCCCCGGGGAGACAGAACTATGGCTACACCTTC
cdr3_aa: CASSPPGRQNYGYTF

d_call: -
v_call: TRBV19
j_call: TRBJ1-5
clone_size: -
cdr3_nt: TGTGCCAGTAGTACAGGAGCCCTCAATCAGCCCCAGCATTTT
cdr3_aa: CASSTGALNQPQHF

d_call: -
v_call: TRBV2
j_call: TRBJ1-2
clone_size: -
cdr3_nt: TGTGCCAGCGTGGAGGTTTATGGCTACACCTTC
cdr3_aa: CASVEVYGYTF

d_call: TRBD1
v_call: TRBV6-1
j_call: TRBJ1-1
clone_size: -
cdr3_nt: TGTGCCAGCTCGGGTACAGGGGTGGGCGCTGAAGCTTTCTTT
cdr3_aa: CASSGTGVGAEAFF

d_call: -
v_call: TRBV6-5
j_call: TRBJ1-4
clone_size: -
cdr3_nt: TGTGCCAGCAGTTCAAGACGGACAACTAATGAAAAACTGTTTTTT
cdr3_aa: CASSSRRTTNEKLFF

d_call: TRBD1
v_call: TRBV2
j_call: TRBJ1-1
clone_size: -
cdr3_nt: TGTGCCAGCAGGGGGACAGTGAACACTGAAGCTTTCTTT
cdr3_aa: CASRGTVNTEAFF

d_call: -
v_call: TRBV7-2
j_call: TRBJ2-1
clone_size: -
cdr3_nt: TGTGCCAGCAACTCCTTTGGCGGGCTTGAGCAGTTCTTC
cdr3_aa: CASNSFGGLEQFF

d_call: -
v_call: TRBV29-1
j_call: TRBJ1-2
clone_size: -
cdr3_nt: TGCAGCGTCCTAGGACGGGGAGCTAACTATGGCTACACCTTC
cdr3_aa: CSVLGRGANYGYTF

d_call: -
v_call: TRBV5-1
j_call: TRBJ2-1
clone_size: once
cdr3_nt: TGCGCCAGCAGCTTGGGGCAGGGCAGCCACAATGAGCAGTTCTTC
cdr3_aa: CASSLGQGSHNEQFF

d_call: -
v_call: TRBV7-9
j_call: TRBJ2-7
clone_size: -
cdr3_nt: TGTGCCAGCAGTCCCCTAGTGGGGGGTGACTACGAGCAGTACTTC
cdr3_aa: CASSPLVGGDYEQYF

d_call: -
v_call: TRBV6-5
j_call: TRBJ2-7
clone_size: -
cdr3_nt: TGTGCCAGCAGTTTCGCCGGGGTCGAGCAGTACTTC
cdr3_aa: CASSFAGVEQYF